Listed here are 6 T cell receptor beta chains from one sample, sequenced in a study of blood T cell repertoires in COVID-19. This table comes from immunoSEQ multiplex PCR, and its TCRdb copy is limited to in-frame clones, with some not included. The repertoire holds roughly 280,000 clones, with approximately 90% as singletons. The sample was PBMCs or T cells enriched from blood (not recorded which). These receptors were obtained from a woman in her 50s who had recovered from COVID-19.

This chain connects TRBV5-1 to TRBJ2-7; 9 positions match TRBD1. CDR1 is SGHRS, CDR2 YFSETQ, per germline. V lost 0 bases and J lost 9; bases outside the gene matches: 7. The CDR3 length is 14 residues. CDR3: CASSLDLGQGPQYF. DNA of the CDR3: TGCGCCAGCAGCTTGGATTTGGGACAGGGCCCGCAGTACTTC.

This sequence joins TRBV7-8 and TRBJ2-2, with D possibly TRBD2 on 6 matching bases. Germline V gene data show CDR1 as SGHVS and CDR2 as FQNEAQ. The CDR3 extends over 16 amino acids. The ends were cut back, 1 base at V and 4 bases at J, with 13 bases in the middle. Here the CDR3 reads CASSLDFAGITGELFF. The CDR3 DNA sequence: TGTGCCAGCAGCTTAGATTTCGCGGGAATCACCGGGGAGCTGTTTTTT.

The chain is built from TRBV5-8 and TRBJ1-5; 8 positions match TRBD1. The CDR3 extends over 15 amino acids. CDR1 and CDR2 from the germline V gene are SGHTS and YDEGEE. Trimming at V came to 5 bases and at J to 1 base, leaving 5 bases not matched to a gene. In nucleotides, the CDR3 is TGTGCCAGCAGTGGACAGGGACGAAGCAATCAGCCCCAGCATTTT. Translated: CASSGQGRSNQPQHF.

The genes are TRBV6-1 and TRBJ1-6; D is ambiguous. Per the germline V gene, CDR1 is MNHNS and CDR2 is SASEGT. V gave up 1 base and J gave up 13 bases, with 8 bases separating them. CDR3 size: 12 residues. CDR3 coding DNA: TGTGCCAGCAGTGAAGATCCCCGGCCCCTCCACTTT. As protein: CASSEDPRPLHF.

V and J are TRBV14 and TRBJ1-3; D ambiguous. Per the germline V gene, CDR1 is SGHDN and CDR2 is FVKESK. V was shortened by 0 bases and J by 0 bases, with 6 bases between the two germline ends. The CDR3 loop spans 15 amino acids. CDR3 amino acids: CASSQDAVSGNTIYF. The CDR3 DNA reads TGTGCCAGCAGCCAAGATGCGGTCTCTGGAAACACCATATATTTT.

The J gene is TRBJ2-5, the V gene TRBV9; D gene uncertain. Germline CDR1 and CDR2: SGDLS and YYNGEE. The length of the CDR3 is 15 residues. The germline V and J ends were trimmed by 3 bases and 7 bases, with 19 bases remaining between them. CDR3 DNA: TGTGCCAGCAGCGGGGTACCCCAACCGACTGGGACCCAGTACTTC. It encodes CASSGVPQPTGTQYF.